Below, 3 T cell receptor beta chains from the same sample are listed, as sequenced in a study of blood T cell repertoires in COVID-19. Some clones are missing from TCRdb's copy, which holds only in-frame ones; the method was immunoSEQ multiplex PCR. The table records about 130,000 clones, around 90% of them present only once. Sequences were obtained from peripheral blood. The receptors originated from a man between 50 and 59 years old with active COVID-19.

The V gene is TRBV7-9, the J gene TRBJ2-7; 10 bases line up with TRBD1. V trimming: 7 bases; J trimming: 3 bases; junction bases outside the gene matches: 12. Germline-derived CDR1 and CDR2 are SEHNR and FQNEAQ (reference sequence). The CDR3 length is 16 residues. CDR3 amino acids: CASTLFGTGVFYEQYF. CDR3 DNA sequence: TGTGCCAGCACCCTGTTTGGGACAGGGGTCTTCTACGAGCAGTACTTC.

The gene calls are TRBV5-1 and TRBJ2-2, with 7 nucleotides matching TRBD2. There are 17 residues in the CDR3. Looked up from germline, CDR1 is SGHRS and CDR2 is YFSETQ. J lost 4 bases, V lost 5 bases, and 14 bases had no gene match. The CDR3: CASSLEAGVWGTGELFF. The CDR3 DNA reads TGCGCCAGCAGTCTGGAGGCGGGGGTTTGGGGCACCGGGGAGCTGTTTTTT. Combining the CDR3 with reference TRBV5-1 and TRBJ2-2 gives the whole variable domain KAGVTQTPRYLIKTRGQQVTLSCSPISGHRSVSWYQQTPGQGLQFLFEYFSETQRNKGNFPGRFSGRQFSNSRSEMNVSTLELGDSALYLCASSLEAGVWGTGELFFGEGSRLTVL.

The chain joins TRBV10-3 to TRBJ2-3; TRBD1 is a possible D gene (6 bases). In germline, CDR1 is ENHRY, CDR2 SYGVKD. The CDR3 length is 15 residues. V lost 3 bases and J lost 1, with 11 bases in between. In DNA form, the CDR3 reads TGTGCCATCAGTGACCGCAAGGGGGGCACAGATACGCAGTATTTT. Translated: CAISDRKGGTDTQYF.